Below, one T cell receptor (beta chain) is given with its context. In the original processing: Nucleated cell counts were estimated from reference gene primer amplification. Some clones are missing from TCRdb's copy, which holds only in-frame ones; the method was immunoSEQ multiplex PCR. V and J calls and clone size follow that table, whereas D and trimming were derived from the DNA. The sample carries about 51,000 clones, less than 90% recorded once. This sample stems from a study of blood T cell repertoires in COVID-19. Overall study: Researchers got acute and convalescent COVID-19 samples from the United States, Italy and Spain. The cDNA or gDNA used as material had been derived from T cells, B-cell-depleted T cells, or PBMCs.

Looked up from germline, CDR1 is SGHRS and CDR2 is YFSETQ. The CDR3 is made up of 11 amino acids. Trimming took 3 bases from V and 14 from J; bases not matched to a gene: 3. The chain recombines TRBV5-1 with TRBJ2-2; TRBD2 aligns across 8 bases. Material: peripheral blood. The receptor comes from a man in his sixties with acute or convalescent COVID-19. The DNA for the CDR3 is TGCGCCAGCAGCTCGGGAGGGAAACTGTTTTTT. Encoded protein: CASSSGGKLFF. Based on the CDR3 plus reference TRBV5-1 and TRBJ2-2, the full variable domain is KAGVTQTPRYLIKTRGQQVTLSCSPISGHRSVSWYQQTPGQGLQFLFEYFSETQRNKGNFPGRFSGRQFSNSRSEMNVSTLELGDSALYLCASSSGGKLFFGEGSRLTVL.